Listed below are T cell receptor beta chains from one sample, sequenced in a study of blood T cell repertoires in COVID-19. Generated by immunoSEQ multiplex PCR, the TCRdb table keeps only in-frame clones and is missing some. In the table there are 130,000 to 150,000 clones, around 87% of which are singletons. Sequenced sample: PBMCs or T cells enriched from blood (not recorded which). Source of these receptors: a man in his 60s who had recovered from COVID-19. CDR3s include the opening cysteine and the closing phenylalanine or tryptophan. Each record gives: clone size, J gene, V gene, D gene, CDR3 DNA, CDR3 protein. D genes are given only for firm matches. Rows may omit the clone size; those that give it use once, few, many or a size class.

clone_size: NA
j_call: TRBJ2-1
v_call: TRBV2
d_call: TRBD2
cdr3_nt: TGTGCCAGCGGTCGGGGGGCCTACAATGAGCAGTTCTTC
cdr3_aa: CASGRGAYNEQFF

clone_size: once
j_call: TRBJ1-1
v_call: TRBV5-1
d_call: NA
cdr3_nt: TGCGCCAGCAGCTTGACAGGGAGCACTGAAGCTTTCTTT
cdr3_aa: CASSLTGSTEAFF

clone_size: NA
j_call: TRBJ2-5
v_call: TRBV9
d_call: TRBD2
cdr3_nt: TGTGCCAGCAGCGTAGGAGCGGGAGTTCCTGAGACCCAGTACTTC
cdr3_aa: CASSVGAGVPETQYF

clone_size: NA
j_call: TRBJ2-5
v_call: TRBV6-1
d_call: NA
cdr3_nt: TGTGCCAGCAGTGAACAGGCAGAGACCCAGTACTTC
cdr3_aa: CASSEQAETQYF

clone_size: NA
j_call: TRBJ2-7
v_call: TRBV30
d_call: TRBD1
cdr3_nt: TGTGCCTGGAAACGGGACAGGGGGCCCTACGAGCAGTACTTC
cdr3_aa: CAWKRDRGPYEQYF

clone_size: NA
j_call: TRBJ1-4
v_call: TRBV4-2
d_call: NA
cdr3_nt: TGTGCCAGCAGCCAAGGGGTGAGCGACACTAATGAAAAACTGTTTTTT
cdr3_aa: CASSQGVSDTNEKLFF

clone_size: NA
j_call: TRBJ1-1
v_call: TRBV24-1
d_call: NA
cdr3_nt: TGTGCCACCAGTGACTCCGCTAGGGGGAACACTGAAGCTTTCTTT
cdr3_aa: CATSDSARGNTEAFF

clone_size: few
j_call: TRBJ1-6
v_call: TRBV7-9
d_call: NA
cdr3_nt: TGTGCCAGCAGCCAAGAAGGAGGGTCACCCCTCCACTTT
cdr3_aa: CASSQEGGSPLHF

clone_size: NA
j_call: TRBJ1-4
v_call: TRBV27
d_call: TRBD1
cdr3_nt: TGTGCCAGCACCTCCCGGACAGGGAAAACTAATGAAAAACTGTTTTTT
cdr3_aa: CASTSRTGKTNEKLFF

clone_size: NA
j_call: TRBJ1-1
v_call: TRBV27
d_call: TRBD1
cdr3_nt: TGTGCCAGCAGTCTAGGACAGGGGACGAACACTGAAGCTTTCTTT
cdr3_aa: CASSLGQGTNTEAFF

clone_size: NA
j_call: TRBJ1-2
v_call: TRBV29-1
d_call: NA
cdr3_nt: TGCAGCGTTATAGGGAGGACCCAGCGGAGCTATGGCTACACCTTC
cdr3_aa: CSVIGRTQRSYGYTF

clone_size: NA
j_call: TRBJ1-3
v_call: TRBV10-1
d_call: NA
cdr3_nt: TGCGCCACTTCACCGGGAGGCTCTGGAAACACCATATATTTT
cdr3_aa: CATSPGGSGNTIYF

clone_size: once
j_call: TRBJ2-5
v_call: TRBV6-5
d_call: NA
cdr3_nt: TGTGCCAGCAGGAACAGGTACCAAGAGACCCAGTACTTC
cdr3_aa: CASRNRYQETQYF

clone_size: NA
j_call: TRBJ2-1
v_call: TRBV19
d_call: NA
cdr3_nt: TGTGCCAGTAGTATAGGGCCTAGGTGGGACAATGAGCAGTTCTTC
cdr3_aa: CASSIGPRWDNEQFF

clone_size: NA
j_call: TRBJ2-7
v_call: TRBV2
d_call: NA
cdr3_nt: TGTGCCAGCAGTGAAGAGCTAAAGTCCGAGCAGTACTTC
cdr3_aa: CASSEELKSEQYF

clone_size: few
j_call: TRBJ1-5
v_call: TRBV3-1/TRBV3-2
d_call: TRBD1
cdr3_nt: TGTGCCAGCAGCACCGGGACAGGAATAAATCAGCCCCAGCATTTT
cdr3_aa: CASSTGTGINQPQHF

clone_size: NA
j_call: TRBJ1-4
v_call: TRBV3-1/TRBV3-2
d_call: TRBD1
cdr3_nt: TGTGCCGATTCGGGACAGTTCCTTATTACTACAAGTGAAAAACTGTTTTTT
cdr3_aa: CADSGQFLITTSEKLFF

clone_size: NA
j_call: TRBJ2-1
v_call: TRBV10-3
d_call: TRBD2
cdr3_nt: TGTGCCACCTACGAGATTAGCGGGGGGTCAAAAAACACCTACAATGAGCAGTTCTTC
cdr3_aa: CATYEISGGSKNTYNEQFF

clone_size: few
j_call: TRBJ1-2
v_call: TRBV4-1
d_call: NA
cdr3_nt: TGCGCCAGCAGCCAAGATACGACAGATGCTAACTATGGCTACACCTTC
cdr3_aa: CASSQDTTDANYGYTF

clone_size: NA
j_call: TRBJ1-2
v_call: TRBV11-2
d_call: NA
cdr3_nt: TGTGCCAGCAGCTTAGGGGGACAATCGGCTAACTATGGCTACACCTTC
cdr3_aa: CASSLGGQSANYGYTF

clone_size: once
j_call: TRBJ1-2
v_call: TRBV4-1
d_call: TRBD1
cdr3_nt: TGCGCCAGCAGCCAAGTAATTATAGGGACAGGTTATGGCTACACCTTC
cdr3_aa: CASSQVIIGTGYGYTF

clone_size: NA
j_call: TRBJ2-2
v_call: TRBV18
d_call: NA
cdr3_nt: TGTGCCAGCTCACAGAGGAACACCGGGGAGCTGTTTTTT
cdr3_aa: CASSQRNTGELFF

clone_size: NA
j_call: TRBJ1-4
v_call: TRBV28
d_call: NA
cdr3_nt: TGTGCCAGCATGAGTGGGGAGCCTAATGAAAAACTGTTTTTT
cdr3_aa: CASMSGEPNEKLFF

clone_size: NA
j_call: TRBJ2-3
v_call: TRBV3-1/TRBV3-2
d_call: NA
cdr3_nt: TGTGCCAGCAGCCCCCAGGGATTTCGGCCCACAGATACGCAGTATTTT
cdr3_aa: CASSPQGFRPTDTQYF

clone_size: NA
j_call: TRBJ2-2
v_call: TRBV15
d_call: TRBD2
cdr3_nt: TGTGCCACCAGCAGGGGGGGGTGGAGGACCGGGGAGCTGTTTTTT
cdr3_aa: CATSRGGWRTGELFF

clone_size: NA
j_call: TRBJ2-3
v_call: TRBV28
d_call: NA
cdr3_nt: TGTGCCAGCAGTCTCCCCGGCGGAGTGTTTACAGATACGCAGTATTTT
cdr3_aa: CASSLPGGVFTDTQYF

clone_size: NA
j_call: TRBJ2-3
v_call: TRBV20-1
d_call: NA
cdr3_nt: TGCAGTGCTACTAGTTTAAATACGCAGTATTTT
cdr3_aa: CSATSLNTQYF

clone_size: few
j_call: TRBJ2-3
v_call: TRBV11-1
d_call: NA
cdr3_nt: TGTGCCAGCAGGACATCGGTGGATGCGCAGTATTTT
cdr3_aa: CASRTSVDAQYF

clone_size: NA
j_call: TRBJ1-1
v_call: TRBV9
d_call: TRBD1
cdr3_nt: TGTGCCAGCAGCGTAGGGGGACAGGGGGAATTGAACACTGAAGCTTTCTTT
cdr3_aa: CASSVGGQGELNTEAFF

clone_size: NA
j_call: TRBJ2-1
v_call: TRBV29-1
d_call: NA
cdr3_nt: TGCAGCGCTCGGTCATATGAAGAGTTCTTC
cdr3_aa: CSARSYEEFF

clone_size: NA
j_call: TRBJ2-3
v_call: TRBV10-1
d_call: NA
cdr3_nt: TGCGCCAGCAGTGAATCCGGGATATCAGATACGCAGTATTTT
cdr3_aa: CASSESGISDTQYF

clone_size: once
j_call: TRBJ1-3
v_call: TRBV10-3
d_call: NA
cdr3_nt: TGTGCCATCAGGGCCTACTGGTCACCAGGGAAGAACGGAAACACCATATATTTT
cdr3_aa: CAIRAYWSPGKNGNTIYF

clone_size: NA
j_call: TRBJ2-3
v_call: TRBV28
d_call: TRBD1
cdr3_nt: TGTGCCAGCAGAACCTCCGGGACAGGAACAGATACGCAGTATTTT
cdr3_aa: CASRTSGTGTDTQYF

clone_size: NA
j_call: TRBJ1-2
v_call: TRBV11-2
d_call: NA
cdr3_nt: TGTGCCAGCAGCCCCCTCGGCTATGGCTACACCTTC
cdr3_aa: CASSPLGYGYTF

clone_size: NA
j_call: TRBJ2-7
v_call: TRBV6-5
d_call: TRBD2
cdr3_nt: TGTGCCAGCTTGAGGGCGGGAGGGTCCTACGAGCAGTACTTC
cdr3_aa: CASLRAGGSYEQYF

clone_size: NA
j_call: TRBJ2-5
v_call: TRBV6-4
d_call: NA
cdr3_nt: TGTGCCAGCAGCAGACAGAGCCAAGAGACCCAGTACTTC
cdr3_aa: CASSRQSQETQYF

clone_size: NA
j_call: TRBJ1-3
v_call: TRBV30
d_call: NA
cdr3_nt: TGTGCCTGGAGTGCCGACAGACCGAGCTCTGGAAACACCATATATTTT
cdr3_aa: CAWSADRPSSGNTIYF

clone_size: NA
j_call: TRBJ2-1
v_call: TRBV2
d_call: TRBD1
cdr3_nt: TGTGCCAGCAGTGAATTTTGGACAGGGTCCGATGAGCAGTTCTTC
cdr3_aa: CASSEFWTGSDEQFF

clone_size: few
j_call: TRBJ1-1
v_call: TRBV19
d_call: NA
cdr3_nt: TGTGCCAGTAGTATTGGAGAGGAGAACACTGAAGCTTTCTTT
cdr3_aa: CASSIGEENTEAFF

clone_size: NA
j_call: TRBJ2-2
v_call: TRBV7-8
d_call: NA
cdr3_nt: TGTGCCAGCAGCTTCCGGGCGAACACCGGGGAGCTGTTTTTT
cdr3_aa: CASSFRANTGELFF

clone_size: once
j_call: TRBJ2-2
v_call: TRBV9
d_call: NA
cdr3_nt: TGTGCCAGCAGCGTACAGGTAGCCGGGGAGCTGTTTTTT
cdr3_aa: CASSVQVAGELFF

clone_size: few
j_call: TRBJ1-4
v_call: TRBV9
d_call: NA
cdr3_nt: TGTGCCAGCGGTTCCGGTAATGAAAAACTGTTTTTT
cdr3_aa: CASGSGNEKLFF

clone_size: NA
j_call: TRBJ2-5
v_call: TRBV5-1
d_call: TRBD1
cdr3_nt: TGCGCCAGCAGCGAGGGGGCGACAAAGACCCAGTACTTC
cdr3_aa: CASSEGATKTQYF

clone_size: once
j_call: TRBJ1-6
v_call: TRBV18
d_call: TRBD1
cdr3_nt: TGTGCCAGCTCCGCGACAGGGAAGGATTCACCCCTCCACTTT
cdr3_aa: CASSATGKDSPLHF

clone_size: NA
j_call: TRBJ1-2
v_call: TRBV13
d_call: TRBD1
cdr3_nt: TGTGCCAGCAGCCTTGGACAGGGGGCGCGTGGCTACACCTTC
cdr3_aa: CASSLGQGARGYTF

clone_size: NA
j_call: TRBJ1-1
v_call: TRBV18
d_call: NA
cdr3_nt: TGTGCCAGCTCACTCGAATGGCAGGGGAACACTGAAGCTTTCTTT
cdr3_aa: CASSLEWQGNTEAFF

clone_size: NA
j_call: TRBJ1-2
v_call: TRBV14
d_call: NA
cdr3_nt: TGTGCCAGCAGCCAAACAGGTGGAGCAACATATGGCTACACCTTC
cdr3_aa: CASSQTGGATYGYTF

clone_size: NA
j_call: TRBJ1-5
v_call: TRBV2
d_call: NA
cdr3_nt: TGTGCCAGCAGGGCAGGGGTGGCCAATCAGCCCCAGCATTTT
cdr3_aa: CASRAGVANQPQHF

clone_size: NA
j_call: TRBJ1-1
v_call: TRBV14
d_call: TRBD1
cdr3_nt: TGTGCCAGCAGCCTAACAGGGGGTACTGAAGCTTTCTTT
cdr3_aa: CASSLTGGTEAFF

clone_size: NA
j_call: TRBJ1-1
v_call: TRBV2
d_call: NA
cdr3_nt: TGTGCCACCACCTCCGACAGACTGGGGACTGAAGCTTTCTTT
cdr3_aa: CATTSDRLGTEAFF

clone_size: once
j_call: TRBJ1-1
v_call: TRBV5-1
d_call: NA
cdr3_nt: TGCGCCAGCAGCTTCCCTGGGGGGGAAGCTTTCTTT
cdr3_aa: CASSFPGGEAFF

clone_size: NA
j_call: TRBJ2-7
v_call: TRBV4-1
d_call: NA
cdr3_nt: TGCGCCAGCAGCCGCACTCCGGACACGAGCTCCTACGAGCAGTACTTC
cdr3_aa: CASSRTPDTSSYEQYF

clone_size: NA
j_call: TRBJ2-5
v_call: TRBV5-1
d_call: TRBD1
cdr3_nt: TGCGCCAGCAGCTCTCAGGGGGCCCAAGAGACCCAGTACTTC
cdr3_aa: CASSSQGAQETQYF

clone_size: NA
j_call: TRBJ1-6
v_call: TRBV18
d_call: NA
cdr3_nt: TGTGCCAGCTCGCAGGACAGCTCTCATTCACCCCTCCACTTT
cdr3_aa: CASSQDSSHSPLHF

clone_size: few
j_call: TRBJ1-1
v_call: TRBV19
d_call: TRBD1
cdr3_nt: TGTGCCAGTAGTAGGACAGGGTCGAGGAACACTGAAGCTTTCTTT
cdr3_aa: CASSRTGSRNTEAFF

clone_size: NA
j_call: TRBJ1-5
v_call: TRBV2
d_call: NA
cdr3_nt: TGTGCCAGCAGTGGGGGGGGATCTGGCAATCAGCCCCAGCATTTT
cdr3_aa: CASSGGGSGNQPQHF

clone_size: NA
j_call: TRBJ2-6
v_call: TRBV9
d_call: NA
cdr3_nt: TGTGCCAGCAGCCCCGGCACGGGGCTAGCGAGTGGGGCCAACGTCCTGACTTTC
cdr3_aa: CASSPGTGLASGANVLTF